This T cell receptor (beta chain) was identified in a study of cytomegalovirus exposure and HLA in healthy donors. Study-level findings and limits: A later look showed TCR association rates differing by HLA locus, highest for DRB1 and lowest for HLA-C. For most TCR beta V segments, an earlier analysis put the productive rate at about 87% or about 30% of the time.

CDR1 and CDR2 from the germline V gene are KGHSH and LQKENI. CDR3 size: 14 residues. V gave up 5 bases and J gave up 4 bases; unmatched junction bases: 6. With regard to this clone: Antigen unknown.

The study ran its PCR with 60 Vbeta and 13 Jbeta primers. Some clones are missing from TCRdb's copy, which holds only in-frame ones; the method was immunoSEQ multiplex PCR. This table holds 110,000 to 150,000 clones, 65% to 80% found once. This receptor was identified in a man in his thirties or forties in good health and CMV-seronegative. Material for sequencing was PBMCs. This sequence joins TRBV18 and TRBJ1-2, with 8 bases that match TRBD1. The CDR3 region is CASSAGQGSYGYTF. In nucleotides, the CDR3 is TGTGCCAGCTCAGCCGGACAGGGCAGCTATGGCTACACCTTC.